A selection of T cell receptor beta chains follows, all from one sample in a study of CD4 T cells in relation to SARS-CoV-2 and coronaviruses. For these receptors, no antigen is known. Clones were sequenced by immunoSEQ multiplex PCR, and TCRdb holds only the in-frame ones, with some missing. The table has around 23,000 clones, over 70% seen once; the top ten hold 18%. The material sequenced was CD4+ T cells from PBMCs, cultured in vitro. These receptors came from a human donor in good health. Each CDR3 is given with its conserved first and last residue. D genes are given only for firm matches. The size field is filled for only some rows; it gives once, few, many or a size class.

clone_size	v_call	d_call	j_call	cdr3_nt	cdr3_aa
-	TRBV6-4	-	TRBJ1-1	TGTGCCAGCAGTGTTGACAGGCGGACGGTAGCTTTCTTT	CASSVDRRTVAFF
-	TRBV19	TRBD2	TRBJ2-1	TGTGCCAGTAGGGGACTAGCGGGAGTTCGGGAGCAGTTCTTC	CASRGLAGVREQFF
few	TRBV2	-	TRBJ1-5	TGTGCCAGCAGGGTCAATAGCAATCAGCCCCAGCATTTT	CASRVNSNQPQHF
-	TRBV5-6	-	TRBJ2-7	TGTGCCAGCAGCCCGGGACTTCTAAACGAGCAGTACTTC	CASSPGLLNEQYF
-	TRBV9	TRBD1	TRBJ2-1	TGTGCCAGCAGCGTGGCGGGCAGGGGGTCCTACAATGAGCAGTTCTTC	CASSVAGRGSYNEQFF
-	TRBV6-4	-	TRBJ2-4	TGTGCCAGCAGTGACGAAACCAGGGCTGTCAAAAACATTCAGTACTTC	CASSDETRAVKNIQYF
-	TRBV12-3/TRBV12-4	TRBD1	TRBJ1-1	TGTGCCAGCAGGATAACAGGGGGCCAAGCTTTCTTT	CASRITGGQAFF
-	TRBV6-6	TRBD1	TRBJ2-1	TGTGCCAGCAGTCGACAGGGCCCCAGCTCCTACAATGAGCAGTTCTTC	CASSRQGPSSYNEQFF
-	TRBV14	-	TRBJ2-1	TGTGCCAGCAGCCAAGTAAGGGCTCCAGGCCATGAGCAGTTCTTC	CASSQVRAPGHEQFF
-	TRBV6-5	TRBD1	TRBJ2-7	TGTGCCAGCAGTACGTACGGGACAGGGGGTTACGAGCAGTACTTC	CASSTYGTGGYEQYF
-	TRBV24-1	-	TRBJ1-2	TGTGCCACCAGTGATTACGAAGGCTATGGCTACACCTTC	CATSDYEGYGYTF
few	TRBV7-9	TRBD2	TRBJ2-7	TGTGCCAGCAGCCCACTCTCGGGGGGGAGCTCCTACGAGCAGTACTTC	CASSPLSGGSSYEQYF
-	TRBV19	TRBD2	TRBJ2-1	TGTGCCAGTAGTATAGGGGGGAGGGTCCGAACCGACAATGAGCAGTTCTTC	CASSIGGRVRTDNEQFF
-	TRBV24-1	-	TRBJ1-4	TGTGCCACCAGTGATATAGGGGCAGGGGAAGAAAAACTGTTTTTT	CATSDIGAGEEKLFF
-	TRBV7-3	TRBD1	TRBJ1-2	TGTGCCAGCAGCCCGGGACAGGGAACCTATGGCTACACCTTC	CASSPGQGTYGYTF
-	TRBV9	TRBD1	TRBJ2-7	TGTGCCAGCAGCGTCAGGACAGGGTTTATGTACGAGCAGTACTTC	CASSVRTGFMYEQYF
-	TRBV3-1/TRBV3-2	TRBD1	TRBJ2-1	TGTGCCAGCCTCCTTACAGGGGGGAACTACAATGAGCAGTTCTTC	CASLLTGGNYNEQFF
-	TRBV7-7	-	TRBJ2-3	TGTGCCAGCAGCCAGAGACCCGACGGGGGCACAGATACGCAGTATTTT	CASSQRPDGGTDTQYF
few	TRBV7-9	-	TRBJ1-3	TGTGCCAGCAGCCCCCTTGCAGGTGGAAACACCATATATTTT	CASSPLAGGNTIYF
-	TRBV24-1	TRBD1	TRBJ2-3	TGTGCCACCAGTGGTCGGACAGGGTCGGATACGCAGTATTTT	CATSGRTGSDTQYF
-	TRBV11-2	TRBD1	TRBJ2-7	TGTGCCAGCAGGTCGGGACAGGGTTCTTACGAGCAGTACTTC	CASRSGQGSYEQYF
few	TRBV5-1	TRBD1	TRBJ1-3	TGCGCCAGCAGCAAAGGACAGGGGTCAGGAAACACCATATATTTT	CASSKGQGSGNTIYF
-	TRBV15	-	TRBJ1-5	TGTGCCACCAGCGACCGACGGAACAATCAGCCCCAGCATTTT	CATSDRRNNQPQHF
-	TRBV15	TRBD1	TRBJ1-2	TGTGCCACCAGCACCTCGACAGGGAACTATGGCTACACCTTC	CATSTSTGNYGYTF
few	TRBV3-1/TRBV3-2	TRBD1	TRBJ1-5	TGTGCCAGCAGCCAAGGGACAGGGGGCGGTCAGCCCCAGCATTTT	CASSQGTGGGQPQHF
-	TRBV5-8	-	TRBJ2-7	TGTGCCAGCAGCTTGGCATGGGGGTTTGGCTACGAGCAGTACTTC	CASSLAWGFGYEQYF
-	TRBV2	-	TRBJ2-7	TGTGCCAGCAAGATGGATGCCTACGAGCAGTACTTC	CASKMDAYEQYF
-	TRBV24-1	-	TRBJ2-2	TGTGCCACCAGTGGTGCGGTGAACACCGGGGAGCTGTTTTTT	CATSGAVNTGELFF
few	TRBV10-3	TRBD2	TRBJ2-5	TGTGCCAGCCTAGACGGGGCTAGCGGACAAGAGACCCAGTACTTC	CASLDGASGQETQYF
-	TRBV29-1	-	TRBJ2-5	TGCAGCGTTGTACGTTGGGGAGGCGAGACCCAGTACTTC	CSVVRWGGETQYF
once	TRBV5-4	-	TRBJ2-7	TGTGCCAGCAGCTTGGACCTTGTTAGTCGCTACGAGCAGTACTTC	CASSLDLVSRYEQYF
-	TRBV20-1	-	TRBJ2-7	TGCAGTGCTAGTCCGGCGGATATATCCCGGGAGCAGTACTTC	CSASPADISREQYF
-	TRBV27	-	TRBJ2-5	TGTGCCAGCAGAACTGGAGTTCGGGTTCACCAAGAGACCCAGTACTTC	CASRTGVRVHQETQYF
-	TRBV6-5	-	TRBJ1-3	TGTGCCAGCAGTTTGACAGACCTGGGATCTGGAAACACCATATATTTT	CASSLTDLGSGNTIYF
few	TRBV7-9	-	TRBJ1-6	TGTGCCAGCAGCTCGGACATGGATGGTTCACCCCTCCACTTT	CASSSDMDGSPLHF
-	TRBV6-1	TRBD2	TRBJ2-1	TGTGCCAGCAGTGAGAACCTAGCGGGAGGTTTGGATGAGCAGTTCTTC	CASSENLAGGLDEQFF
-	TRBV18	TRBD2	TRBJ2-3	TGTGCCAGCTCACCACCGATATCTAGCGGGAGTGATACGCAGTATTTT	CASSPPISSGSDTQYF
-	TRBV11-3	TRBD1	TRBJ2-3	TGTGCCAGCAGCCAAGGACAGGGCCCCACAGATACGCAGTATTTT	CASSQGQGPTDTQYF
-	TRBV6-5	-	TRBJ2-7	TGTGCCAGCAGGAAAAGTGGCACGAACTACGAGCAGTACTTC	CASRKSGTNYEQYF
once	TRBV23-1	-	TRBJ1-4	TGCGCCAGCAGTCAATCGGAGGGGCGGTTTTGCGAAAAACTGTTTTTT	CASSQSEGRFCEKLFF
-	TRBV5-1	TRBD2	TRBJ2-2	TGCGCCAGCAGCTGGGGACTAGCGGGAACCGGGGAGCTGTTTTTT	CASSWGLAGTGELFF
-	TRBV30	-	TRBJ2-1	TGTGCCTGCTCTACTAGCCAGTTCTACAATGAGCAGTTCTTC	CACSTSQFYNEQFF
-	TRBV28	-	TRBJ2-7	TGTGCCAGCAGTTTGGTGGGGAGCTACGAGCAGTACTTC	CASSLVGSYEQYF
-	TRBV30	-	TRBJ1-2	TGTGCCTGGTGGGTAGGATATGGCTACACCTTC	CAWWVGYGYTF